The clone carrying this TCR beta chain turned up a few times. What it recognizes is unknown. This record comes from a study of T cells in Graves' hyperthyroidism and ophthalmopathy. Study-wide background: Before any treatment, at initial diagnosis, peripheral blood was collected.

Amplification of TCR beta CDR3 regions was performed using RNA transcripts as template. Researchers ran a first-round RT-PCR on the TCR CDR3 using the HTBI primer set. TCRdb fed the multiplex PCR reads into MiXCR, producing one record per CDR3 protein. The profile shows around 690,000 distinct CDR3 sequences, 15% to 20% of them singletons. General study findings and limits: By a 13 V-J model, ophthalmopathy was set apart from stable hyperthyroidism. Ophthalmopathy was predicted by the model a median of roughly 6 months ahead of onset. The blood repertoire included most of the expanded thyroid clonotypes above 0.001.

The receptor comes from a man aged 50 to 60 with Graves' hyperthyroidism. Material for sequencing was blood.

The DNA of the CDR3 is TGTGCCAGCAGTGTTGGACTGACCCAAACTAATGAAAAACTGTTTTTT. Its protein product is CASSVGLTQTNEKLFF. The chain recombines TRBV2 with TRBJ1-4, with no clear D. Germline CDR1 reads SNHLY; CDR2 reads FYNNEI. The CDR3 is 16 amino acids. V was shortened by 4 bases and J by 1 base, with 13 bases between the two germline ends.